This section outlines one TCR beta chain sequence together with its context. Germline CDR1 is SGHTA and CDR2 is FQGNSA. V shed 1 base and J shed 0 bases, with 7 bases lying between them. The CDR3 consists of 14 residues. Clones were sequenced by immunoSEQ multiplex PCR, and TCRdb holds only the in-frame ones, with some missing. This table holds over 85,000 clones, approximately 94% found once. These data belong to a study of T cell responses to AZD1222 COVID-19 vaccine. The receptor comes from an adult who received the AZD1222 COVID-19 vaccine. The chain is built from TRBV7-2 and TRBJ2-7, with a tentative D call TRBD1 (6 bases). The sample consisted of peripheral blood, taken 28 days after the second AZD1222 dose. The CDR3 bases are TGTGCCAGCAGCTTAGACAGGGCCTCCTACGAGCAGTACTTC. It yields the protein CASSLDRASYEQYF.